One sample yielded the 21 T cell receptor beta chains listed below, sequenced in a study of shared clonotypes between healthy human individuals. This table comes from immunoSEQ multiplex PCR, and its TCRdb copy is limited to in-frame clones, with some not included. The data contain under 2.5 million clones, around 92% of them singletons. The sample consisted of naive CD4+ T cells from PBMCs. The subset is: CD45RA+ positively selected. The receptor source for this set is a man in his late teens or twenties in good health. Some clones in this sample may be carry-over from other donors' samples.

This clone was seen a handful of times. This rearrangement joins TRBV6-6 to TRBJ1-1; 7 bases align to TRBD1. CDR1 MNHNY and CDR2 SVGAGI come from the germline V gene (reference sequence). The J segment lost 5 bases and the V segment lost 8 bases, leaving 8 bases of the junction unmatched. The length of the CDR3 is 13 residues. CDR3 bases: TGTGCCAGCCAACAGGGGTTGGAAACTGAAGCTTTCTTT. Protein sequence: CASQQGLETEAFF.

Turning to this clone: This sample also contains other DNA sequences that code for the same CDR3. This chain joins TRBV9 and TRBJ2-5; maybe TRBD1 (6 bases). The ends were cut back, 0 bases at V and 2 bases at J, with 11 bases in the middle. The CDR3 runs to 15 residues. Per the germline V gene, CDR1 is SGDLS and CDR2 is YYNGEE. The CDR3 loop reads CASSVGGRGQETQYF. CDR3 DNA: TGTGCCAGCAGCGTAGGAGGCAGGGGACAAGAGACCCAGTACTTC.

Worth noting for this clone: Other DNA sequences of this sample code for an identical CDR3. J is TRBJ1-4 and V is TRBV5-1; tentative D call: TRBD1 (6 bases). Trimming took off 0 bases at V and 7 bases at J, with 13 bases between the two ends. The CDR3 runs 15 residues. CDR1 is SGHRS and CDR2 is YFSETQ in the germline V gene. The CDR3 coding sequence is TGCGCCAGCAGCTTGGTTGGTGGGGGCGGTGAAAAACTGTTTTTT. Residues: CASSLVGGGGEKLFF.

The chain couples TRBV30 to TRBJ2-2; possible D gene TRBD2, 5 bases. Trimming cost V 4 bases and J 2 bases, with 17 bases left between them. The germline CDR1 and CDR2 sequences are GTSNPN and SVGIG (reference sequence). CDR3 length equals 16 residues. CDR3 region: CAWKLRETTNTGELFF. The CDR3 coding sequence is TGTGCCTGGAAACTGAGGGAGACCACTAACACCGGGGAGCTGTTTTTT.

V gene TRBV5-6 combines with J gene TRBJ2-3, with D perhaps assigned TRBD1 or TRBD2 (5 bases each). Trimming shortened V by 2 bases and J by 6 bases, and 16 bases separated the two germline ends. The CDR3 totals 15 residues. Germline lookup yields CDR1 SGHDT and CDR2 YYEEEE. This CDR3 reads CASSLPGASVDTQYF. As DNA, the CDR3 is TGTGCCAGCAGCTTACCCGGGGCCTCAGTTGATACGCAGTATTTT.

Of note for this clone: Within the sample, other DNA sequences also encode this same CDR3. J is TRBJ2-7 and V is TRBV7-9, with D perhaps TRBD1 (6 bases). The CDR3 totals 13 residues. V dropped 5 bases and J dropped 1 base, with 9 bases sitting between them. The germline gives CDR1 SEHNR, CDR2 FQNEAQ (reference sequence). The CDR3 DNA reads as TGTGCCAGCAGCCTGGGGGCTTCCTACGAGCAGTACTTC. Translating gives CASSLGASYEQYF.

J is TRBJ1-2 and V is TRBV5-1, with a weak D call TRBD1 (6 bases). The CDR3 consists of 15 residues. Trimming removed 4 bases from V and 0 bases from J, with 13 bases in between. Germline V gives CDR1 SGHRS, CDR2 YFSETQ. CDR3 DNA sequence: TGCGCCAGCAGCCCCCGGGACAACCCTAACTATGGCTACACCTTC. This gives the protein CASSPRDNPNYGYTF. Full variable domain (rest looked up from reference TRBV5-1 and TRBJ1-2): KAGVTQTPRYLIKTRGQQVTLSCSPISGHRSVSWYQQTPGQGLQFLFEYFSETQRNKGNFPGRFSGRQFSNSRSEMNVSTLELGDSALYLCASSPRDNPNYGYTFGSGTRLTVV.

The table lists this clone with a count of one. The chain has TRBV6-9 and TRBJ2-5; D uncertain. CDR1 MNHGY and CDR2 SVAAGI come from the germline V gene. Trimming left V 6 bases short and J 5 bases short, with 16 bases between. The CDR3 is 14 residues long. For the CDR3, the DNA is TGTGCCAGCAGGCCTCGTCAATCGACGGAGACCCAGTACTTC. It codes for CASRPRQSTETQYF.

The chain carries TRBV6-1 and TRBJ1-1, with D possibly being TRBD1 (5 bases). The V end lost 4 bases, the J end lost 4 bases, and 13 bases lay between the germline ends. The germline V gene has CDR1 MNHNS and CDR2 SASEGT. The CDR3 is made up of 14 amino acids. The CDR3 region is CASSVGNRGTEAFF. The CDR3 DNA is TGTGCCAGCAGTGTTGGGAATAGGGGCACTGAAGCTTTCTTT.

A remark on this clone: Other DNA sequences within the sample encode an identical CDR3. This sequence joins TRBV7-3 and TRBJ2-3; the D is unclear. The CDR3 totals 16 residues. The V gene lost 5 bases and the J gene lost 0 bases, with 15 bases spanning the gap. The germline gives CDR1 SGHTA, CDR2 FQGTGA. CDR3 loop: CASSPRRSSSTDTQYF. DNA of the CDR3: TGTGCCAGCAGCCCCCGCCGCAGCTCTAGCACAGATACGCAGTATTTT.

This clone turned up a few times. The chain joins TRBV2 to TRBJ1-4; no clear D gene. The V and J ends lost 7 bases and 5 bases respectively, with 17 bases between them. The CDR3 has 15 residues. Germline V gene lookup returns CDR1 SNHLY and CDR2 FYNNEI. The CDR3 protein is CASTGGWEYNEKLFF. As DNA, the CDR3 is TGTGCCAGCACCGGCGGGTGGGAGTACAATGAAAAACTGTTTTTT.

The J gene is TRBJ2-3, the V gene TRBV27, with 10 bases lining up with TRBD2. This CDR3 is 13 amino acids long. J was trimmed by 8 bases and V by 10 bases; bases with no gene match: 9. Per the germline V gene, CDR1 is MNHEY and CDR2 is SMNVEV (reference sequence). CDR3 sequence reads: CATRLAGVGTQYF. CDR3 DNA sequence: TGTGCCACCAGGCTAGCGGGAGTGGGTACGCAGTATTTT.

This chain connects TRBV6-5 to TRBJ2-1, with 7 bases fitting TRBD2. The ends lost 5 bases at V and 6 bases at J; junction bases unmatched: 10. CDR1 is MNHEY, CDR2 SVGAGI, per germline. The CDR3 has 15 amino acids. The CDR3 bases are TGTGCCAGCAGTCAGACTAGAGCGGGGTTCAATGAGCAGTTCTTC. Protein: CASSQTRAGFNEQFF.

The chain has TRBV18 and TRBJ2-7; a weak D match, TRBD2 (6 bases). CDR3 length: 15 amino acids. Germline V gene sequence: CDR1 KGHSH, CDR2 LQKENI. V lost 3 bases, J lost 6 bases, and 18 bases lay in between. This CDR3 is CASSPRGTGSFEQYF. CDR3 sequence (DNA): TGTGCCAGCTCACCCCGAGGGACTGGGAGTTTCGAGCAGTACTTC.

This clone was seen just once. The rearrangement uses TRBV6-5 and TRBJ1-1, with 10 bases fitting TRBD1. The CDR3 sequence is 13 residues long. J was trimmed by 11 bases and V by 2 bases; bases with no gene match: 5. The germline gives CDR1 MNHEY, CDR2 SVGAGI. CDR3: CASSYLDRGTAFF. CDR3 sequence (DNA): TGTGCCAGCAGTTACCTGGACAGGGGGACTGCTTTCTTT.

V and J are TRBV5-6 and TRBJ1-2; D gene uncertain. Germline V gene sequence: CDR1 SGHDT, CDR2 YYEEEE. V was clipped by 1 base and J by 8 bases, with 18 bases between them. The CDR3 is made up of 15 amino acids. CDR3 loop: CASSLWTVTRPGYTF. The CDR3, as DNA: TGTGCCAGCAGCTTGTGGACCGTTACACGACCCGGCTACACCTTC.

The chain couples TRBV7-3 to TRBJ2-5, with a possible D match to TRBD2 (5 bases). CDR3 length: 13 residues. V was clipped by 3 bases and J by 5 bases, with 10 bases between them. Looked up from germline, CDR1 is SGHTA and CDR2 is FQGTGA. In nucleotides, the CDR3 is TGTGCCAGCAGCTTTCAGCCGGGGGAGACCCAGTACTTC. Residues: CASSFQPGETQYF.

The chain couples TRBV19 to TRBJ2-3; 10 bases match TRBD2. The CDR3 is 15 residues long. Germline CDR1 LNHDA, CDR2 SQIVND (reference sequence). The junction had 12 bases not matched to a gene; V was cut back by 7 bases and J by 8 bases. This CDR3 reads CASTQAGGPGGTQYF. The CDR3 DNA sequence: TGTGCCAGTACCCAAGCGGGAGGGCCGGGTGGTACGCAGTATTTT. The full variable domain, in which reference TRBV19 and TRBJ2-3 provide the parts outside the CDR3, is DGGITQSPKYLFRKEGQNVTLSCEQNLNHDAMYWYRQDPGQGLRLIYYSQIVNDFQKGDIAEGYSVSREKKESFPLTVTSAQKNPTAFYLCASTQAGGPGGTQYFGPGTRLTVL.

The rearrangement joins TRBV5-6 to TRBJ2-5; 10 bases map to TRBD2. The J call may be in error: the DNA end matches TRBJ2-7 better. The germline gives CDR1 SGHDT, CDR2 YYEEEE. The CDR3 runs 16 residues. In DNA, the CDR3 is TGTGCCAGCAGCCCGGGGACAGGACTAGCGGATTACGAGCAGTACTTC. It encodes CASSPGTGLADYEQYF.

This clone was found once. The chain employs TRBV6-4 and TRBJ2-5; no clear D gene. From germline, CDR1 is MRHNA and CDR2 SNTAGT. Trimming shortened V by 4 bases and J by 2 bases, and 20 bases separated the two germline ends. The CDR3 has 17 residues. The CDR3 nucleotides are TGTGCCAGCAGTGGACTCCCAGGCTATCCGATACAAGAGACCCAGTACTTC. This translates into CASSGLPGYPIQETQYF.

This rearrangement joins TRBV9 to TRBJ2-1; maybe TRBD2 (6 bases). The germline V gene encodes CDR1 SGDLS and CDR2 YYNGEE. The V end lost 2 bases, the J end lost 5 bases, and 14 bases lay between the germline ends. There are 15 residues in the CDR3. DNA of the CDR3: TGTGCCAGCAGCGTCCGAACTAGCATCAACAATGAGCAGTTCTTC. Translation gives CASSVRTSINNEQFF.